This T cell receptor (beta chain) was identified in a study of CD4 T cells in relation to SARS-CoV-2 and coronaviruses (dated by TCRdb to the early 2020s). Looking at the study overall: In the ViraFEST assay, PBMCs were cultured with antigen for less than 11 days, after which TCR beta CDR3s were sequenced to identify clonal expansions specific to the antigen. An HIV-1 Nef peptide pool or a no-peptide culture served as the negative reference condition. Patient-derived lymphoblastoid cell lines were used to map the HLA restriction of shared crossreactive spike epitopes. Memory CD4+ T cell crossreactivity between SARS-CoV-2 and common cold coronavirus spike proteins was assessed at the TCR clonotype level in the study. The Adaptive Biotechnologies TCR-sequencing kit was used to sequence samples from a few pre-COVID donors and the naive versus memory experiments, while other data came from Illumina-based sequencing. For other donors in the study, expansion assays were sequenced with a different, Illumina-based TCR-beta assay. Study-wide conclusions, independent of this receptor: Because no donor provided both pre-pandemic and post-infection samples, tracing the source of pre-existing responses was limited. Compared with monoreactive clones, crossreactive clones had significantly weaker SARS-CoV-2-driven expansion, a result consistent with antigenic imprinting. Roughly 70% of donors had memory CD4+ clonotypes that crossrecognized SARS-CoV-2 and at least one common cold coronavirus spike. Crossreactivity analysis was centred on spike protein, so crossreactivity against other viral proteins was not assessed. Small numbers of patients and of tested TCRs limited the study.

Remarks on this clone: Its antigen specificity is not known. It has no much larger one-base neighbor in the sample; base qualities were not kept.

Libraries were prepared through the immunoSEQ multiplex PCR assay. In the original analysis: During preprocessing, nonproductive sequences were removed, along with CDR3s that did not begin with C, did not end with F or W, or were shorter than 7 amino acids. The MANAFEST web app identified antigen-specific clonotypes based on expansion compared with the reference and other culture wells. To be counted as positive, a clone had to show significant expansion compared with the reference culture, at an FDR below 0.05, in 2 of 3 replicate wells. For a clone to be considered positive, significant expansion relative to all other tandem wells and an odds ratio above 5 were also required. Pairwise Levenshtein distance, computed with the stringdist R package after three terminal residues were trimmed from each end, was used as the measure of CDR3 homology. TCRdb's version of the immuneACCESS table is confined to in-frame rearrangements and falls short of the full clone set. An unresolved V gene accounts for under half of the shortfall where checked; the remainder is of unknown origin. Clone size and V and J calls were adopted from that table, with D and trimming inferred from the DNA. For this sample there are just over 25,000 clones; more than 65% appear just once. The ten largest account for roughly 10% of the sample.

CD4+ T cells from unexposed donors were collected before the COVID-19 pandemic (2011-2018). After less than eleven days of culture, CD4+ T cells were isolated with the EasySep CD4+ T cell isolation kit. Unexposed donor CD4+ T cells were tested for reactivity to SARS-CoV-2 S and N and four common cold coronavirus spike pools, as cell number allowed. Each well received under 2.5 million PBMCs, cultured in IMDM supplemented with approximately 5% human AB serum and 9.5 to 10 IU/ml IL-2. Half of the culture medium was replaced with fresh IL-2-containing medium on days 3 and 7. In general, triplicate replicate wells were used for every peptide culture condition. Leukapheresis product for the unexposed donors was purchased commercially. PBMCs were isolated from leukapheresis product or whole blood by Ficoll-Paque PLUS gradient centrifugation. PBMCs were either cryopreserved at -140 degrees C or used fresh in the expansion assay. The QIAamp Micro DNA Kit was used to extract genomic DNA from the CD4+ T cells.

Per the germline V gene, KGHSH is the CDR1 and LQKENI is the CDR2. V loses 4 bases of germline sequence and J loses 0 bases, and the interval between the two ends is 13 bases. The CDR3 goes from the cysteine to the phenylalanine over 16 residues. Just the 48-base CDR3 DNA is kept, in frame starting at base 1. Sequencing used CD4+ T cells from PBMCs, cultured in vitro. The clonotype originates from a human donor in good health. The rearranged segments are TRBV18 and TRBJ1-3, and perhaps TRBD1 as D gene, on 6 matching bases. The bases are TGTGCCAGCTCACAAAGACAGGATCTCTCTGGAAACACCATATATTTT. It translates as CASSQRQDLSGNTIYF.